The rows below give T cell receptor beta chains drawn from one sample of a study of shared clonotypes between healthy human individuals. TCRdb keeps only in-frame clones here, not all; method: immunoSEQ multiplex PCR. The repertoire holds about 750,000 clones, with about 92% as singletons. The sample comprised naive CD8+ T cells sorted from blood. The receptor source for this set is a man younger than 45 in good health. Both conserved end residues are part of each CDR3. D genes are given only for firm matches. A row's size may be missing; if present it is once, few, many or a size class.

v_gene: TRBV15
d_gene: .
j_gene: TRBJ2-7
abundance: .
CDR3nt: TGTGCCACCAGCCCCGGCGGAAACTCCTACGAGCAGTACTTC
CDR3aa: CATSPGGNSYEQYF

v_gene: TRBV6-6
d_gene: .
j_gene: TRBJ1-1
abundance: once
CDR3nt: TGTGCCACACTCTCAGGGGTTAAGAAAACTTTCTTT
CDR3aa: CATLSGVKKTFF

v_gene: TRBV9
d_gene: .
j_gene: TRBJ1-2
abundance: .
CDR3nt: TGTGCCAGCAGCGTAGCTTTGGGGGAGGGCTACACCTTC
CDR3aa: CASSVALGEGYTF

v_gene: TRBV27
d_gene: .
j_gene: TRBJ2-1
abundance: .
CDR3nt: TGTGCCAGCAGTTTAGGGTATGGGTCGGGTGAGCAGTTCTTC
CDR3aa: CASSLGYGSGEQFF

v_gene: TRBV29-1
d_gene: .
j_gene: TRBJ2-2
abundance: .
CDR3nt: TGCAGCGTACCCGAGGCAAACACCGGGGAGCTGTTTTTT
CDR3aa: CSVPEANTGELFF

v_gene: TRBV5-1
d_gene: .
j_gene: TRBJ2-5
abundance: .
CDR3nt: TGCGCCAGCAGCTTGGCGGGTTATGAGGAGACCCAGTACTTC
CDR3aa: CASSLAGYEETQYF

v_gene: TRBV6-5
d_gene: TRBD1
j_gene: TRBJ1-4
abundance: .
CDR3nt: TGTGCCAGCAGTCAGCAGGGGGCCGGCGAAAAACTGTTTTTT
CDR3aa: CASSQQGAGEKLFF

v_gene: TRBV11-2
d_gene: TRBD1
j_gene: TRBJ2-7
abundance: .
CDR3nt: TGTGCCAGCAGGACCGGGACAGGGGGCGACGAGCAGTACTTC
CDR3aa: CASRTGTGGDEQYF

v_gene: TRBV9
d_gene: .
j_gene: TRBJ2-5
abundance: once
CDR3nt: TGTGCCAGCAGCGTAGAGCAGGGTATCTGGGAGACCCAGTACTTC
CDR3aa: CASSVEQGIWETQYF

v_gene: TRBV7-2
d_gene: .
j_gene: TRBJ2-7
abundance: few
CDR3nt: TGTGCCAGCAGCTCTGCCTACGAGCAGTACTTC
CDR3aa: CASSSAYEQYF

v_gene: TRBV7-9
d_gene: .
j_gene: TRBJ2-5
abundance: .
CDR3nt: TGTGCCAGCAGCTTATTTGGTAGCGTAGAGACCCAGTACTTC
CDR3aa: CASSLFGSVETQYF

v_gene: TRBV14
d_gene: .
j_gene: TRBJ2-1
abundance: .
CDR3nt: TGTGCCAGCAGCCAGGTCCCCAGCGGCCCACCTAATGAGCAGTTCTTC
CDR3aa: CASSQVPSGPPNEQFF

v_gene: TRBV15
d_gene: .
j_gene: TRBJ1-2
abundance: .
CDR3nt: TGTGCCACCAGCAGAGACCTCGGAGGGGCTACTAACTATGGCTACACCTTC
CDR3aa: CATSRDLGGATNYGYTF

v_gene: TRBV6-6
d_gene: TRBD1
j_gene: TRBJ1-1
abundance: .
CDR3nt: TGTGCCAGCAGTTACTCGACAGGGCGGAACACTGAAGCTTTCTTT
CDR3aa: CASSYSTGRNTEAFF

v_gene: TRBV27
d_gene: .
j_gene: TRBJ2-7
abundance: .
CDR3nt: TGTGCCAGCAGTTTCTCCTTGACAGATGGCTACGAGCAGTACTTC
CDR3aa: CASSFSLTDGYEQYF

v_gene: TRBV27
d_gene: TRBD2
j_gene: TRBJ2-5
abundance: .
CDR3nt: TGTGCCAGCAGTTTATCGGCCCCCATACTAGCGGGGGAAGAGACCCAGTACTTC
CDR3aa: CASSLSAPILAGEETQYF

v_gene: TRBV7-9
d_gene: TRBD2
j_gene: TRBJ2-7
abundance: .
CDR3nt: TGTGCCAGCAGCTCCTCCCGGGGCGGGAGCTCCTACGAGCAGTACTTC
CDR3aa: CASSSSRGGSSYEQYF

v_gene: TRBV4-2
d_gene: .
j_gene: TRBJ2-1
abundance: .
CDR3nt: TGTGCCAGCAGCCAAGATATGACGGGTCATGAGCAGTTCTTC
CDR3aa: CASSQDMTGHEQFF

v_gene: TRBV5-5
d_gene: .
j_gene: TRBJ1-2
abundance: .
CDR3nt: TGTGCCAGCAGCTTGTATTCAGGGTCTACTTATGGCTACACCTTC
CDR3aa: CASSLYSGSTYGYTF

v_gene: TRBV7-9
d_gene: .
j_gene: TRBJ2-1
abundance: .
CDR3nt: TGTGCCAGCAGCTTAGTACTTGGAGGGTACAATGAGCAGTTCTTC
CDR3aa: CASSLVLGGYNEQFF

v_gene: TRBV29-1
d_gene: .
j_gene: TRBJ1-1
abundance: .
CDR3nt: TGCACCACCCTCGACGGGGGCCCTGAAGCTTTCTTT
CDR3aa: CTTLDGGPEAFF

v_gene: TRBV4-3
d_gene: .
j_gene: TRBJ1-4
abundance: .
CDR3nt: TGCGCCAGCAGCCAAGATAGTCTGGTATATGGGGGAGGTGAAAAACTGTTTTTT
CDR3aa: CASSQDSLVYGGGEKLFF

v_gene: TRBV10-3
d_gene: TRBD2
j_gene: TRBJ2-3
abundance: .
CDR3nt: TGTGCCATCAGTGAGTCAAAGGTACAGCGGGGGGAAAGCACAGATACGCAGTATTTT
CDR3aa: CAISESKVQRGESTDTQYF

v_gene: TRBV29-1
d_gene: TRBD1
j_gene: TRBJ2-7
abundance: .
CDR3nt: TGCAGCGTTGGGGCCTGGGGACAGGGGTCCCACGAGCAGTACTTC
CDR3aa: CSVGAWGQGSHEQYF

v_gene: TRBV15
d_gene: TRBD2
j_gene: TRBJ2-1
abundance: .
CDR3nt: TGTGCCACCAGCAGAGACTTAGCGGGACCTGCGACGATGGGGCAGTTCTTC
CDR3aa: CATSRDLAGPATMGQFF

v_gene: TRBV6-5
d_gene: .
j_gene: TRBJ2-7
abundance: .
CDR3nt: TGTGCCAGCAGATCGGCGGGTTTGAGCTCCTACGAGCAGTACTTC
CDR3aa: CASRSAGLSSYEQYF

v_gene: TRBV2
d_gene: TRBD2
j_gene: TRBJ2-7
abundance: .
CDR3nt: TGTGCCAGTTGGCGGGAGAACTACGAGCAGTACTTC
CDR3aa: CASWRENYEQYF

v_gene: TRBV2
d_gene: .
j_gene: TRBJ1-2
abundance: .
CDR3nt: TGTGCCAGCATGGGGGGGAACTATGGCTACACCTTC
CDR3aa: CASMGGNYGYTF

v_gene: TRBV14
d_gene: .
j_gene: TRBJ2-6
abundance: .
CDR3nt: TGTGCCAGCAGCCAAGGTGGGAGTTCCCTTGGGGCCAACGTCCTGACTTTC
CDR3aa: CASSQGGSSLGANVLTF

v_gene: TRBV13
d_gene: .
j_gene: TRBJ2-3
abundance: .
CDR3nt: TGTGCCAGCAGCTTAGGCCGAGTGGTAGATACGCAGTATTTT
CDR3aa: CASSLGRVVDTQYF

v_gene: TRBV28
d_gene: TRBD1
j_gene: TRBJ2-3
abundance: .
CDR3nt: TGTGCCAGCAGTTTGGGACAGGGGAAAGATACGCAGTATTTT
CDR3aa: CASSLGQGKDTQYF

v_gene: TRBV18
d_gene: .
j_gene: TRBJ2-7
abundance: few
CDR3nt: TGTGCCAGCTCCAGGGGAGCGCAAACCTACGAGCAGTACTTC
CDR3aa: CASSRGAQTYEQYF

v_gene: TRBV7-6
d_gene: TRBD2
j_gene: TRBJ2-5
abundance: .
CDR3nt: TGTGCCAGCAGCCCAAGACTAGCGGGAGGGCCCGAGGAGACCCAGTACTTC
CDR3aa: CASSPRLAGGPEETQYF

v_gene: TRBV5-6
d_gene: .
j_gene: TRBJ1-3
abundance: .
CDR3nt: TGTGCCAGCAGCTTGGCGGCAGGGGCTGAAAACACCATATATTTT
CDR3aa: CASSLAAGAENTIYF

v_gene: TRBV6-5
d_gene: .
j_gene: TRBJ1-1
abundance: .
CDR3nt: TGTGCCAGCGGGGTCACTGAAGCTTTCTTT
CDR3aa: CASGVTEAFF

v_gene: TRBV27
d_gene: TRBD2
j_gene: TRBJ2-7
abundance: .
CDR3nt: TGTGCCAGCGGCTGGGGGGGACCATCCTCCTACGAGCAGTACTTC
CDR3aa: CASGWGGPSSYEQYF

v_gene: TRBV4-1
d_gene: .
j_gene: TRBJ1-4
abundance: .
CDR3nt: TGCGCCAGCAGCCATGGGGGAAGGGGCATATATAATGAAAAACTGTTTTTT
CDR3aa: CASSHGGRGIYNEKLFF

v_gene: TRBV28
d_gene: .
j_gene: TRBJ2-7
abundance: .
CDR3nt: TGTGCCAGCAGTTTAAGTCTTCTAAGCTCCTACGAGCAGTACTTC
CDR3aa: CASSLSLLSSYEQYF

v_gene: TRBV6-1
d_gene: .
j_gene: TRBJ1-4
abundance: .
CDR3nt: TGTGCCAGCAGTGAATGGCAGGGGACTAATGAAAAACTGTTTTTT
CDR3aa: CASSEWQGTNEKLFF

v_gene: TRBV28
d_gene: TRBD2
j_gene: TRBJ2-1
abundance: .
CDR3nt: TGTGCCAGCAGTTTTCGTAATAGCGGGAGCCATGAGCAGTTCTTC
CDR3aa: CASSFRNSGSHEQFF

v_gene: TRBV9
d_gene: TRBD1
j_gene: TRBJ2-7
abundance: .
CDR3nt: TGTGCCAGCAGCTCTCAGGGGGTCTCCTACGAGCAGTACTTC
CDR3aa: CASSSQGVSYEQYF